The clone carrying this T cell receptor beta chain was seen many times. Lactation, pregnancy, other autoimmune disease or uncontrolled infection led to exclusion of patients. This specimen belongs to a study of T cells in Graves' hyperthyroidism and ophthalmopathy. This CDR3 contains 15 residues. Per germline, CDR1 GTSNPN and CDR2 SVGIG (reference sequence). V lost 4 bases and J lost 5, with 20 bases in between. RNA transcripts provided the source from which TCR beta CDR3 regions were amplified. The HTBI primer set served for first-round RT-PCR of the TCR CDR3. In TCRdb, the multiplex PCR reads were re-called with MiXCR into one record per CDR3 protein. The sample contains about 300,000 distinct CDR3 sequences, less than 15% of which appear only once.

The receptor was derived from a woman in her 30s with Graves' hyperthyroidism that later progressed to Graves' ophthalmopathy. The V call is TRBV30, the J call TRBJ1-1; TRBD1 is a possible D gene (6 bases). Sequencing input: blood. The CDR3 coding sequence is TGTGCCTGGAAAGGGGGGGCGGAGGGGCGAACTGAAGCTTTCTTT. It specifies CAWKGGAEGRTEAFF.